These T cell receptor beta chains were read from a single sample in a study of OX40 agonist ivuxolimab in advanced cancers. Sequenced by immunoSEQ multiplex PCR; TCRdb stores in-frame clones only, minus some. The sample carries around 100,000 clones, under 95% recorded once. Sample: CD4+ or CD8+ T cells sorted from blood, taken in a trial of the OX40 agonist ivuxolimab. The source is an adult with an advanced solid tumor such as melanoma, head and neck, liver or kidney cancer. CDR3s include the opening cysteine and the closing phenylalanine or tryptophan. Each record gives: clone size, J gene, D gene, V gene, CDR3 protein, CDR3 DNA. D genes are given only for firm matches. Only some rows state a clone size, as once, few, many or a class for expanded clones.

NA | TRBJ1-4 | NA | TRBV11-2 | CASSPLKVEKLFF | TGTGCCAGCAGCCCCTTGAAGGTCGAAAAACTGTTTTTT
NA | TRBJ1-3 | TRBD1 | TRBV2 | CASRSTGAGNTIYF | TGTGCCAGCAGGTCGACAGGGGCTGGAAACACCATATATTTT
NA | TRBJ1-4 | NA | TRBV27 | CASRAFGAQYGEKLFF | TGTGCCAGCAGAGCCTTTGGGGCGCAGTATGGGGAAAAACTGTTTTTT
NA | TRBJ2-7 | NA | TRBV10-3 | CAISVYGYEQYF | TGTGCCATCAGTGTTTATGGCTACGAGCAGTACTTC
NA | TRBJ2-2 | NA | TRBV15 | CATKGVQGQNTGELFF | TGTGCCACCAAAGGGGTGCAGGGCCAGAACACCGGGGAGCTGTTTTTT
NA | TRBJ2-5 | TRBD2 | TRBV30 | CAWSVGLAGDKETQYF | TGTGCCTGGAGTGTGGGACTAGCGGGGGATAAAGAGACCCAGTACTTC
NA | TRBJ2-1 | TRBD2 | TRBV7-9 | CASSRITSAPGNEQFF | TGTGCCAGCAGCCGTATCACTAGCGCGCCGGGGAATGAGCAGTTCTTC
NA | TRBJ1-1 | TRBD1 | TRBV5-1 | CASSLDRGTEAFF | TGCGCCAGCAGCTTGGACAGGGGTACTGAAGCTTTCTTT
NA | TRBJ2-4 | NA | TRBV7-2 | CASSLAEKPLLAKNIQYF | TGTGCCAGCAGCTTAGCGGAAAAGCCGCTTCTAGCCAAAAACATTCAGTACTTC
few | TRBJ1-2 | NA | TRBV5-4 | CASSFLDPGYGYTF | TGTGCCAGCAGCTTTCTGGATCCAGGCTATGGCTACACCTTC
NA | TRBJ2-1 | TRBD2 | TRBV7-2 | CASSLASSGYNEQFF | TGTGCCAGCAGCTTAGCTTCTAGCGGCTACAATGAGCAGTTCTTC
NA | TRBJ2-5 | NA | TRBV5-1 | CASSSQGGETQYF | TGCGCCAGCAGCTCCCAGGGTGGAGAGACCCAGTACTTC
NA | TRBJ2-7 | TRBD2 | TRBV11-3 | CASSLEASGITYEQYF | TGTGCCAGCAGCTTAGAAGCTAGCGGGATTACCTACGAGCAGTACTTC
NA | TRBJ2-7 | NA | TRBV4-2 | CASSQEGTGTSSYEQYF | TGTGCCAGCAGCCAAGAAGGTACGGGAACCTCCTCCTACGAGCAGTACTTC
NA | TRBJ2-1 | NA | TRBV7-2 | CASSSQSSYNEQFF | TGTGCCAGCAGCTCCCAGAGCTCCTACAATGAGCAGTTCTTC
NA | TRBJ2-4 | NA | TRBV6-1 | CASSEKSPVVGNIQYF | TGTGCCAGCAGTGAAAAAAGTCCGGTGGTGGGTAACATTCAGTACTTC
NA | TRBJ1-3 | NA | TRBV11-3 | CASSPRGLSGNTIYF | TGTGCCAGCAGCCCTAGGGGACTCTCTGGAAACACCATATATTTT
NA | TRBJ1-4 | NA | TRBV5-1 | CASSPITDQNEKLFF | TGCGCCAGCAGCCCGATAACAGATCAGAATGAAAAACTGTTTTTT
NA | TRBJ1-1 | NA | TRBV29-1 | CSVRLEGTNTEAFF | TGCAGCGTTCGACTTGAGGGGACAAACACTGAAGCTTTCTTT
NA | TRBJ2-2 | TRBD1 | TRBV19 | CASSIAGGTGELFF | TGTGCCAGTAGTATTGCAGGGGGCACCGGGGAGCTGTTTTTT
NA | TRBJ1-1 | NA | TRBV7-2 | CASREGGKVNTEAFF | TGTGCCAGCAGGGAGGGTGGTAAGGTGAACACTGAAGCTTTCTTT
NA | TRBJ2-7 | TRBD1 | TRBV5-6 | CASSAYRDRSKTTTYEQYF | TGTGCCAGCAGCGCATACCGGGACAGGTCAAAGACCACTACCTACGAGCAGTACTTC
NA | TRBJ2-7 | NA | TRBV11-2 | CASSLDYEQYF | TGTGCCAGCAGCCTAGACTACGAGCAGTACTTC
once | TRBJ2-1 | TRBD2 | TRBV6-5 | CASSRTSGINEQFF | TGTGCCAGCAGTCGCACTAGCGGGATCAATGAGCAGTTCTTC
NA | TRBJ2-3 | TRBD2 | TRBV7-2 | CASSLSGGTFTDTQYF | TGTGCCAGCAGCTTAAGCGGGGGGACTTTCACAGATACGCAGTATTTT
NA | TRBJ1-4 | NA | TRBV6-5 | CASTPRGSNEKLFF | TGTGCCAGCACCCCTCGGGGCTCTAATGAAAAACTGTTTTTT
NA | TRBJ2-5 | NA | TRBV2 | CASTPKGLQETQYF | TGTGCCAGCACACCGAAAGGCCTTCAAGAGACCCAGTACTTC